Following are 17 T cell receptor beta chains from one sample sequenced in a study of early stage breast cancer tumors. Measured with immunoSEQ multiplex PCR; TCRdb has only the in-frame clones, and not every one. The table shows some 28,000 clones, with about three fifths occurring only once. Sequencing input: breast tumor tissue. The receptors come from a person in their fifties with breast cancer.

The chain has TRBV2 and TRBJ2-1; 12 nucleotides match TRBD2. CDR1 and CDR2 from the germline V gene are SNHLY and FYNNEI. The CDR3 has 15 amino acids. Trimming took 7 bases from V and 6 from J; bases not matched to a gene: 7. In nucleotides, the CDR3 is TGTGCCAGCACCGAACTAGCGGGAGGAATCAATGAGCAGTTCTTC. Residues: CASTELAGGINEQFF.

J is TRBJ1-5 and V is TRBV15; no clear D. V was clipped by 0 bases and J by 2 bases, with 2 bases between them. CDR1 and CDR2 from the germline V gene are LNHNV and YYDKDF (reference sequence). This CDR3 spans 13 amino acids. The CDR3 region is CATSREGNQPQHF. DNA for the CDR3: TGTGCCACCAGCAGAGAGGGCAATCAGCCCCAGCATTTT.

The CDR3 coding sequence is TGTGCCAGCAGCCAAGACAGGGACACTGAAGCTTTCTTT. This translates into CASSQDRDTEAFF. The rearrangement uses TRBV5-4 and TRBJ1-1; TRBD1 agrees at 7 bases. Germline CDR1 reads SGHNT; CDR2 reads YYREEE (reference sequence). Trimming at V came to 4 bases and at J to 3 bases, leaving 3 bases not matched to a gene. The CDR3 totals 13 residues. The full variable domain, rest sourced from reference TRBV5-4 and TRBJ1-1, is ETGVTQSPTHLIKTRGQQVTLRCSSQSGHNTVSWYQQALGQGPQFIFQYYREEENGRGNFPPRFSGLQFPNYSSELNVNALELDDSALYLCASSQDRDTEAFFGQGTRLTVV.

The chain has TRBV4-2 and TRBJ2-1; TRBD2 matches at 8 bases. CDR3 length: 16 residues. CDR1 LGHNA and CDR2 YNFKEQ come from the germline V gene. V dropped 2 bases and J dropped 2; count of bases not matched to a gene: 5. CDR3 DNA sequence: TGTGCCAGCAGCCAACAGCGGGAGAGGACCTACAATGAGCAGTTCTTC. Translating gives CASSQQRERTYNEQFF.

This clone was found once. The V call is TRBV4-3, the J call TRBJ1-2; 7 bases are shared with TRBD1. The germline gives CDR1 LGHNA, CDR2 YSLEER. The trim removed 4 bases at V and 4 bases at J, leaving 6 bases unmatched. The CDR3 covers 14 residues. CDR3 DNA sequence: TGCGCCAGCAGCCTACGGGACAGCCCCTATGGCTACACCTTC. Its protein product is CASSLRDSPYGYTF.

The V call is TRBV27, the J call TRBJ2-6; D not certain. Per germline, CDR1 MNHEY and CDR2 SMNVEV (reference sequence). There are 15 residues in the CDR3. V was trimmed by 5 bases and J by 3 bases, leaving 11 bases between them. CDR3 in amino acids: CASSLWGGGANVLTF. In DNA form, the CDR3 reads TGTGCCAGCAGTCTGTGGGGTGGTGGGGCCAACGTCCTGACTTTC. Full variable domain (outside the CDR3, taken from reference TRBV27 and TRBJ2-6): EAQVTQNPRYLITVTGKKLTVTCSQNMNHEYMSWYRQDPGLGLRQIYYSMNVEVTDKGDVPEGYKVSRKEKRNFPLILESPSPNQTSLYFCASSLWGGGANVLTFGAGSRLTVL.

A few counts support this clone. The rearrangement joins TRBV11-2 to TRBJ1-4, with 9 positions matching TRBD1. This CDR3 region has 14 residues. The ends lost 2 bases at V and 11 bases at J; junction bases unmatched: 6. The germline V gene encodes CDR1 SGHAT and CDR2 FQNNGV. The CDR3 spells CASSLLPTGGKLFF. In nucleotides, the CDR3 is TGTGCCAGCAGCTTACTACCTACAGGGGGCAAACTGTTTTTT.

The chain links TRBV6-9 to TRBJ2-1, with D possibly being TRBD2 (5 bases). The CDR3 sequence is 15 residues long. The V and J ends lost 10 bases and 6 bases respectively, with 22 bases between them. CDR1 is MNHGY and CDR2 is SVAAGI in the germline V gene. CDR3 residues: CANPRIRTLFNEQFF. DNA for the CDR3: TGTGCCAACCCAAGGATCAGGACTCTATTCAATGAGCAGTTCTTC.

This chain connects TRBV19 to TRBJ2-7; 10 positions agree with TRBD1. J lost 2 bases, V lost 7 bases, and 5 bases had no gene match. Germline loops: CDR1 LNHDA, CDR2 SQIVND (reference sequence). The CDR3 spans 14 residues. This chain's CDR3 is CASNPGQGTYEQYF. The CDR3 DNA reads as TGTGCCAGTAACCCGGGACAGGGGACCTACGAGCAGTACTTC.

The rearrangement joins TRBV2 to TRBJ1-1; 7 nucleotides align to TRBD1. J lost 5 bases, V lost 4 bases, and 16 bases had no gene match. CDR1 and CDR2 from the germline V gene are SNHLY and FYNNEI. There are 17 residues in the CDR3. The CDR3 nucleotides are TGTGCCAGCAGTGTATTTCGGGCAGGGGGGGTAAAAACTGAAGCTTTCTTT. It specifies CASSVFRAGGVKTEAFF. Filled out from reference TRBV2 and TRBJ1-1, the complete variable domain reads EPEVTQTPSHQVTQMGQEVILRCVPISNHLYFYWYRQILGQKVEFLVSFYNNEISEKSEIFDDQFSVERPDGSNFTLKIRSTKLEDSAMYFCASSVFRAGGVKTEAFFGQGTRLTVV.

The rearrangement joins TRBV7-2 to TRBJ2-1, with 11 bases matching TRBD2. CDR1 is SGHTA, CDR2 FQGNSA, per germline. V was clipped by 5 bases and J by 4 bases; unmatched bases: 4. The CDR3 is 15 amino acids. The CDR3 coding sequence is TGTGCCAGCAGCCCGGGACTAGCGGCTTACAATGAGCAGTTCTTC. Its protein product is CASSPGLAAYNEQFF.

The rearrangement joins TRBV7-9 to TRBJ2-1; no clear D gene. Germline lookup yields CDR1 SEHNR and CDR2 FQNEAQ (reference sequence). V was clipped by 5 bases and J by 5 bases, with 16 bases between them. The CDR3 covers 15 residues. CDR3 region: CASSPVWGMDNEQFF. The CDR3 DNA reads TGTGCCAGCAGCCCAGTGTGGGGTATGGACAATGAGCAGTTCTTC.

This clone ranks as medium-sized. The V and J genes are TRBV2 and TRBJ2-1; 8 bases fit TRBD2. This CDR3 has 14 residues. Trimming took 5 bases from V and 9 from J; bases not matched to a gene: 9. Germline V gene lookup returns CDR1 SNHLY and CDR2 FYNNEI. CDR3: CASSPGAGAVEQFF. Here the CDR3 DNA reads TGTGCCAGCAGTCCCGGAGCGGGAGCGGTTGAGCAGTTCTTC.

The V gene is TRBV4-2, the J gene TRBJ2-2; perhaps TRBD2 as D (7 bases). This CDR3 is built from 17 residues. Trimming took off 1 base at V and 6 bases at J, with 18 bases between the two ends. The germline V gene encodes CDR1 LGHNA and CDR2 YNFKEQ. CDR3: CASSQGRGGGSPGELFF. The CDR3, as DNA: TGTGCCAGCAGCCAAGGAAGGGGGGGCGGGAGCCCCGGGGAGCTGTTTTTT.

The chain combines TRBV27 with TRBJ1-2; TRBD1 is a possible D gene (6 bases). Germline V gene lookup returns CDR1 MNHEY and CDR2 SMNVEV (reference sequence). The CDR3 runs 14 residues. Trimming left V 4 bases short and J 3 bases short, with 12 bases between. The DNA of the CDR3 is TGTGCCAGCAGTTCCTCCGGGACACACTATGGCTACACCTTC. Amino acid sequence: CASSSSGTHYGYTF.

J is TRBJ1-2 and V is TRBV10-3; maybe TRBD1 (6 bases). The V and J ends lost 5 bases and 4 bases respectively, with 17 bases between them. This CDR3 comprises 15 residues. CDR1 ENHRY and CDR2 SYGVKD come from the germline V gene. CDR3 nucleotides: TGTGCCATCAGTACAGGGAGCGAGCAATCCTATGGCTACACCTTC. This gives the protein CAISTGSEQSYGYTF.

The chain recombines TRBV5-4 with TRBJ1-1, with D unclear. The CDR3 has 16 residues. The germline CDR1 and CDR2 sequences are SGHNT and YYREEE (reference sequence). V dropped 2 bases and J dropped 0 bases, with 14 bases sitting between them. In DNA, the CDR3 is TGTGCCAGCAGCTTCAATGGACGGACCATGAACACTGAAGCTTTCTTT. It specifies CASSFNGRTMNTEAFF.